This T cell receptor beta chain came from a study of blood T cell repertoires in COVID-19. Original handling: Counts of nucleated cells, estimated from reference gene primer amplification, were obtained. Assay used: immunoSEQ multiplex PCR; TCRdb lists only in-frame clones, some missing. Clonal size and the V and J genes are those of that table, whereas D and trimming came from the DNA. The sample has 290,000 or so clones, around 90% seen once. Germline V lookup: CDR1 LGHDT, CDR2 YNNKEL (reference sequence). The CDR3 runs to 16 residues. The J segment lost 0 bases and the V segment lost 1 base, leaving 3 bases of the junction unmatched.

The chain combines TRBV3-1 (or the pseudogene TRBV3-2) with TRBJ2-7, with 10 positions matching TRBD2. This clonotype was sampled from a man aged 18-30 years with active or convalescent COVID-19. The specimen was peripheral blood. DNA of the CDR3: TGTGCCAGCAGCCAAGGGGCTAGCGGGGGCTCCTACGAGCAGTACTTC. Amino acid sequence: CASSQGASGGSYEQYF.